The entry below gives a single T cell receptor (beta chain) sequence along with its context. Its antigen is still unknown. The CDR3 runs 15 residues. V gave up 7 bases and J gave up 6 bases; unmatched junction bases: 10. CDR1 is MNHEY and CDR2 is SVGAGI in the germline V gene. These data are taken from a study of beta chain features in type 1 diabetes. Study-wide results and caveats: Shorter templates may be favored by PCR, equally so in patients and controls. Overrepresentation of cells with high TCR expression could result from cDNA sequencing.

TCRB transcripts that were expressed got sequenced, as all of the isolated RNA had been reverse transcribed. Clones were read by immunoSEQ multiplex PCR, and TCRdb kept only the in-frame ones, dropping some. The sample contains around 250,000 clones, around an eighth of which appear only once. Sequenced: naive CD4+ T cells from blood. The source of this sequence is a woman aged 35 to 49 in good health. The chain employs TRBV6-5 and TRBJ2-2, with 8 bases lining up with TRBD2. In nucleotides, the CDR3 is TGTGCCAGCACAACCCCGGGGGGGGCGTCCGGGGAGCTGTTTTTT. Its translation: CASTTPGGASGELFF.